This TCR beta chain was retrieved from a study of T cells after yellow fever vaccination. Overall study findings and caveats: A small proportion of clonotypes was detected in both the CD4 and CD8 compartments. Clones from primary vaccination mostly reappeared after the booster (about 97% CD4, less than 90% CD8).

Germline CDR1 SGHKS, CDR2 YYEKEE (reference sequence). Trimming removed 2 bases at V and 1 base at J, with 16 bases between. This CDR3 is 16 amino acids long. The 5'RACE template-switching step produced TCR cDNA and added a universal primer site and UMIs. TCRdb re-analysed the 5' RACE reads in MiXCR, keeping a single row per CDR3 protein. The data hold approximately 300,000 distinct CDR3 sequences, with roughly 7% observed a single time. This clonotype occurred a few times. Antigen unknown. The starting material was PBMCs, obtained around 45 days after the first yellow fever vaccination. The receptor was derived from a young man who received the YFV17D yellow fever vaccine. The chain employs TRBV5-5 and TRBJ2-7; D is possibly TRBD1 (6 bases). The CDR3 loop reads CASSFNGTGRSYEQYV. In DNA form, the CDR3 reads TGTGCCAGCAGCTTTAATGGAACAGGGCGATCCTACGAGCAGTACGTC.